These T cell receptor beta chains were read from a single sample in a study of T cell responses to AZD1222 COVID-19 vaccine. Sequencing used immunoSEQ multiplex PCR; TCRdb keeps in-frame clones, though not all of them. The data contain around 95,000 clones, about 85% of them singletons. Specimen: peripheral blood, collected on day 0 of AZD1222 vaccination. These receptor sequences come from an adult in good health. Each CDR3 is given with its conserved first and last residue. Each record gives: D gene, J gene, V gene, clone size, CDR3 DNA, CDR3 protein. D genes are given only for firm matches. The size of a clone is reported for some rows only, either as once, few or many, or as a class for expanded clones.

TRBD1 TRBJ2-7 TRBV5-4 - TGTGCCAGTTATGGACAGGGGGACGAGCAGTACTTC CASYGQGDEQYF
- TRBJ2-3 TRBV7-9 - TGTGCCAGCAGAGCTGCAGATACGCAGTATTTT CASRAADTQYF
- TRBJ1-2 TRBV5-8 - TGTGCCAGCAGCTTGTCTCCGCAGGGCTGGGATGGCTACACCTTC CASSLSPQGWDGYTF
TRBD1 TRBJ2-7 TRBV18 - TGTGCCAGCTCACCACAGGCTATTAGGACAGGGTCCGAGCAGTACTTC CASSPQAIRTGSEQYF
- TRBJ2-2 TRBV6-5 - TGTGCCAGTTGTCCGAGGGGCTCGAACACCGGGGAGCTGTTTTTT CASCPRGSNTGELFF
TRBD1 TRBJ1-6 TRBV23-1 - TGCGCCAGCAGTCAGCCCGAGGGGGCCTACAATAGCTCCTATAATTCACCCCTCCACTTT CASSQPEGAYNSSYNSPLHF
TRBD1 TRBJ2-5 TRBV30 - TGTGCCTTAACTACAGGGGGCTTAAAGACCCAGTACTTC CALTTGGLKTQYF
TRBD2 TRBJ2-1 TRBV10-3 - TGTGCCATCAGTGAGCCGGGAGGAGCAGAACGGGGGGATAATGAGCAGTTCTTC CAISEPGGAERGDNEQFF
TRBD1 TRBJ1-4 TRBV5-1 - TGCGCCAGCAGCTTGGCCAGGGGGTTAAGTGAAAAACTGTTTTTT CASSLARGLSEKLFF
- TRBJ1-1 TRBV27 few TGTGCCAGCCTACAGTACGGGCCCAGGGGATACACTGAAGCTTTCTTT CASLQYGPRGYTEAFF
TRBD2 TRBJ2-1 TRBV11-3 - TGTGCCAGCAGCTTAGAGAACCAGCGGGACTACGAGCAGTTCTTC CASSLENQRDYEQFF
- TRBJ2-7 TRBV4-3 - TGCGCCAGCAGCCAAGTGAGGGAGGCCTCCTACGAGCAGTACTTC CASSQVREASYEQYF
TRBD1 TRBJ1-1 TRBV25-1 - TGTGCCAGCAGTGAAGGGACAGGGTACACTGAAGCTTTCTTT CASSEGTGYTEAFF
TRBD2 TRBJ2-2 TRBV7-9 once TGTGCCAGCAGCTCCAATAGCGGGGCCAACACCGGGGAGCTGTTTTTT CASSSNSGANTGELFF
TRBD2 TRBJ2-1 TRBV14 once TGTGCCAGCAGCCAAAACGGGGGGGGCGATGAGCAGTTCTTC CASSQNGGGDEQFF
- TRBJ1-1 TRBV18 - TGTGCCAGCTCACCGGGAGGGAGGCTCGAGGAAGCTTTCTTT CASSPGGRLEEAFF
- TRBJ1-2 TRBV6-5 - TGTGCCAGTGAACTACAGGGTATCGATGGCTACACCTTC CASELQGIDGYTF
- TRBJ1-2 TRBV27 once TGTGCCAGCAGTTTAGGGGGAGGCTATGGCTACACCTTC CASSLGGGYGYTF
TRBD1 TRBJ1-5 TRBV27 - TGTGCCAGCAGTCTGGGGACAGGGGGCAATCAGCCCCAGCATTTT CASSLGTGGNQPQHF
TRBD1 TRBJ1-1 TRBV6-5 - TGTGCCAGCAGTAGAGGGGGCAGGACTGAAGCTTTCTTT CASSRGGRTEAFF
- TRBJ1-1 TRBV27 - TGTGCCAGCAGCAAAGCGCGACATTTGAACACTGAAGCTTTCTTT CASSKARHLNTEAFF
- TRBJ1-1 TRBV6-1 - TGTGCCAGCAGTGAGCTGGCACAGGGTAGTAAGACTGAAGCTTTCTTT CASSELAQGSKTEAFF
- TRBJ1-2 TRBV28 - TGTGCCAGCAGTTCGCACAGGCGTCCTTTGGATGGCTACACCTTC CASSSHRRPLDGYTF
- TRBJ2-2 TRBV9 - TGTGCCAGCAGCGTAGAGAGGGAGTACACCGGGGAGCTGTTTTTT CASSVEREYTGELFF
TRBD2 TRBJ2-5 TRBV24-1 - TGTGCCACCAGTGGCGGGGGGGGCTTAGAGACCCAGTACTTC CATSGGGGLETQYF
- TRBJ1-4 TRBV7-8 - TGTGCCAGCAGCTTACTTGGGCGGAATGAAAAACTGTTTTTT CASSLLGRNEKLFF
- TRBJ2-5 TRBV18 - TGTGCCAGCTCACCCGGGTCAGGGCAAGAGACCCAGTACTTC CASSPGSGQETQYF
TRBD1 TRBJ1-2 TRBV3-1/TRBV3-2 - TGTGCCAGCAGCCAAGTTTGGGACAGGGGGCCAGGGGGCTACACCTTC CASSQVWDRGPGGYTF
- TRBJ1-2 TRBV15 - TGTGCCACCAGTCGGCGTGAAGAAAATGGCTACACCTTC CATSRREENGYTF
TRBD2 TRBJ2-3 TRBV9 once TGTGCCAGCAGTACCGGGGCTAGCGGGAAAGATACGCAGTATTTT CASSTGASGKDTQYF
- TRBJ2-1 TRBV10-3 - TGTGCCATCAGTGTCGCCGATACCACGCTGTACAATGAGCAGTTCTTC CAISVADTTLYNEQFF